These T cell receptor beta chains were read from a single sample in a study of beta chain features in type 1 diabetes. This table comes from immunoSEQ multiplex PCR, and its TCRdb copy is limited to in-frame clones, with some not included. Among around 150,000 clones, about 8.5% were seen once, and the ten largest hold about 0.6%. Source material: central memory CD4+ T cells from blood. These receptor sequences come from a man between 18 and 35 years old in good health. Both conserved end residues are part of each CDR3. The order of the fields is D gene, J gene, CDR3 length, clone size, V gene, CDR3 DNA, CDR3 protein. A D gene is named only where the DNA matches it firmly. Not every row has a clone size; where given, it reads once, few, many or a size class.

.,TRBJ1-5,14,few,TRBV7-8,TGTGCCAGCAGCTTCGGGGATAGCAATCAGCCCCAGCATTTT,CASSFGDSNQPQHF
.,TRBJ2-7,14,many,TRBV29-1,TGCAGCGTCGAAACAGTCGGCGACTCCTACGAGCAGTACTTC,CSVETVGDSYEQYF
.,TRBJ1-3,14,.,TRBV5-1,TGCGCCAGCGGCGAAGGGGGGGAAAGAAACACCATATATTTT,CASGEGGERNTIYF
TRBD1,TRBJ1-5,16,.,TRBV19,TGTGCCAGTAGTATCTTCAGGGGGAGAAGCAATCAGCCCCAGCATTTT,CASSIFRGRSNQPQHF
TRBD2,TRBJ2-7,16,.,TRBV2,TGTGCCAGCAGTCCAACTGGGACTAGCGGGACCTACGAGCAGTACTTC,CASSPTGTSGTYEQYF
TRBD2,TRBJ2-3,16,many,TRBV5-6,TGTGCCAGCAGCTTTGCCGGGGGGGGGAGCACAGATACGCAGTATTTT,CASSFAGGGSTDTQYF
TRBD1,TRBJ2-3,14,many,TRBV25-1,TGTGCCAGCAGTGCAGGGGGCGGCTCAGATACGCAGTATTTT,CASSAGGGSDTQYF
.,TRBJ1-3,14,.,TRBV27,TGTGCCAGCAGTTTAGTGGGTCACGGGGGCACCATATATTTT,CASSLVGHGGTIYF
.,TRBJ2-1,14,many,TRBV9,TGTGCCAGCGGGCGCGGGAACACCCACAATGAGCAGTTCTTC,CASGRGNTHNEQFF
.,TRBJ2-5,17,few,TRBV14,TGTGCCAGCAGCCAAGATCGGGTCAGAAAGCCCCAAGAGACCCAGTACTTC,CASSQDRVRKPQETQYF
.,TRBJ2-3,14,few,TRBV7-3,TGTGCCAGCAGCTCCAGTGGGGCCGCAGATACGCAGTATTTT,CASSSSGAADTQYF
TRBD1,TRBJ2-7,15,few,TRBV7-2,TGTGCCAGCAGCGGGGGACAGGGCATTACCTACGAGCAGTACTTC,CASSGGQGITYEQYF
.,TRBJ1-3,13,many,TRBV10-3,TGTGCCCATACAGGGAACTCTGGAAACACCATATATTTT,CAHTGNSGNTIYF
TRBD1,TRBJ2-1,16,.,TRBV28,TGTGCCAGCAGGACCCTCGGGGACAGCTCCTACAATGAGCAGTTCTTC,CASRTLGDSSYNEQFF
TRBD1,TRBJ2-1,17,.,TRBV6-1,TGTGCCAGCAGTGAACAGGGGACAGGGATCTCCTACAATGAGCAGTTCTTC,CASSEQGTGISYNEQFF
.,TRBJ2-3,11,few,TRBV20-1,TGCAGTGCACAGTACACAGATACGCAGTATTTT,CSAQYTDTQYF
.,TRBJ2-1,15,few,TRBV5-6,TGTGCCAGCAGCTTGCAGCGAGCATCATACAATGAGCAGTTCTTC,CASSLQRASYNEQFF
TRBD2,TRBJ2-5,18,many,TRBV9,TGTGCCAGCACCCAAGGTCTAGCGGGGGCCCGGGGGCAAGAGACCCAGTACTTC,CASTQGLAGARGQETQYF
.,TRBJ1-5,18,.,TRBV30,TGTGCCTGGAGTGTACAACCGAGCGAGGCCTCAATCAGTCGGCCCCAGCATTTT,CAWSVQPSEASISRPQHF
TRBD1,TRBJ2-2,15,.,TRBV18,TGTGCCAGCTCACCCGGGACAGGCAACACCGGGGAGCTGTTTTTT,CASSPGTGNTGELFF
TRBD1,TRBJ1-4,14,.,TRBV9,TGTGCCAGCAGCAGCACAAAAACAGGGGTCAAGCTGTTTTTT,CASSSTKTGVKLFF
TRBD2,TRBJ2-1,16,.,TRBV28,TGTGCCAGCAGTCCTCCCGGGACTAGCGGGAGGCGTGAGCAGTTCTTC,CASSPPGTSGRREQFF
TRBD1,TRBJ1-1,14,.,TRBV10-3,TGTGCCATCAGCTTACAGGGGGAAGGCACTGAAGCTTTCTTT,CAISLQGEGTEAFF
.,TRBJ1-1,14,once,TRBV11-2,TGTGCCAGCAGTTCGAACAGGCTAAACACTGAAGCTTTCTTT,CASSSNRLNTEAFF
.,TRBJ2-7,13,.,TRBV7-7,TGTGCCAGCAGCCCCGACCAGGGTTACGAGCAGTACTTC,CASSPDQGYEQYF
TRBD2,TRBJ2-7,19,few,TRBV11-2,TGTGCCAGCAGCCAAGGGGCTAGCGGGAGTTCAAGTGTGTCGTACGAGCAGTACTTC,CASSQGASGSSSVSYEQYF
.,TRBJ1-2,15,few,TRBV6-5,TGTGCCAGCAGTTACGGGGGGGGCGGTAACTATGGCTACACCTTC,CASSYGGGGNYGYTF
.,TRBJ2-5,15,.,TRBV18,TGTGCCAGCTCACCACAGGTCTCCGGAGGGGAGACCCAGTACTTC,CASSPQVSGGETQYF
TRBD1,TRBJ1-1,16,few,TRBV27,TGTGCCAGCAGTTTACGGCAACAGGGGCGACTAGAGGAAGCTTTCTTT,CASSLRQQGRLEEAFF
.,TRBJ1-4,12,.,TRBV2,TGTGCCTCTCACAGCCAAGAAGTAAAACTGTTTTTT,CASHSQEVKLFF
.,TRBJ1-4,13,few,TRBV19,TGTGCCAGCGCACTCCGAACGGATGAAAAACTGTTTTTT,CASALRTDEKLFF
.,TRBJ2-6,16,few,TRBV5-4,TGTGCCAGCAGCCCCGACCTGGAGACGGGGGCCAACGTCCTGACTTTC,CASSPDLETGANVLTF
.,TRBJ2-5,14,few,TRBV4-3,TGCGCCAGCAGCCAAGGGACAGAGCAAGAGACCCAGTACTTC,CASSQGTEQETQYF
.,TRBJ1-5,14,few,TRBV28,TGTGCCAGCAGTTACGGGGTTAGCAATCAGCCCCAGCATTTT,CASSYGVSNQPQHF
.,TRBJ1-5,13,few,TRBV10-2,TGCGCCAGCAGTGAGGGAAGGCGGCAGCCCCAGCATTTT,CASSEGRRQPQHF
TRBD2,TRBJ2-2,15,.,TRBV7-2,TGTGCCAGCAGACCCCTAGCGGGGCACACCGGGGAGCTGTTTTTT,CASRPLAGHTGELFF
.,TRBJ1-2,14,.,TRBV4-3,TGCGCCAGCACCCAGGGCTATTCTAACTATGGCTACACCTTC,CASTQGYSNYGYTF
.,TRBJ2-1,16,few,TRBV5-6,TGTGCCAGCAGCTTTAGCGGCGGAGGATTTTCCAGAGAGCAGTTCTTC,CASSFSGGGFSREQFF
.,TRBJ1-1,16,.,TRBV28,TGTGCCAGCAGTTCCATCCCCTCGGTCGGTTACACTGAAGCTTTCTTT,CASSSIPSVGYTEAFF
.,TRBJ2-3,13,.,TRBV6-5,TGTGCCAGCAGTTACCTTGACCGGCGGGCGCAGTATTTT,CASSYLDRRAQYF
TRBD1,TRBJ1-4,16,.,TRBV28,TGTGCCAGCAGCCCCCCATTGGACAGGGCTGTTGAAAAACTGTTTTTT,CASSPPLDRAVEKLFF
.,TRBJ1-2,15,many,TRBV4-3,TGCGCCAGCAGCCAAGACCCGGGGAGGGAGCATGGCTACACCTTC,CASSQDPGREHGYTF
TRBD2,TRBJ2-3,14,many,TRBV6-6,TGTGCCAGCAGTGTGGGACTAGGTTCAGATACGCAGTATTTT,CASSVGLGSDTQYF
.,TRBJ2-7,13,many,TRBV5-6,TGTGCCAGCAGCTCGACAATTACCTACGAGCAGTACTTC,CASSSTITYEQYF
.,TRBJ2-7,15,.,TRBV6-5,TGTGCCAGCAGTTACTCAAGGGGCGCGGTGAACGAGCAGTACTTC,CASSYSRGAVNEQYF
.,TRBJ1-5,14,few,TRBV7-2,TGTGCCAGCAGCTCGGGTCATGGCAATCAGCCCCAGCATTTT,CASSSGHGNQPQHF
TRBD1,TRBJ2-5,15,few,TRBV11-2,TGTGCCAGCAGCTTAGCGGACAGGGTTCGGGAGACCCAGTACTTC,CASSLADRVRETQYF
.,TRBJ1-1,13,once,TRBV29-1,TGCAGCGGCGACGAGCGCATGAACACTGAAGCTTTCTTT,CSGDERMNTEAFF
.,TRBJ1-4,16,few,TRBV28,TGTGCCAGCAGTTTGCCCACAGGATCAACTAATGAAAAACTGTTTTTT,CASSLPTGSTNEKLFF
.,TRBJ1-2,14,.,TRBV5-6,TGTGCCAGCAGCCCGGTGGGGCAGACGAGGGGCTACACCTTC,CASSPVGQTRGYTF
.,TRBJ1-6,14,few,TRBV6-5,TGTGCCAGCAGTTACCAGATAAGTAATTCACCCCTCCACTTT,CASSYQISNSPLHF
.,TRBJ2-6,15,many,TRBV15,TGTGCCACCAGGTCCGGGGGCTCTGGGGCCAACGTCCTGACTTTC,CATRSGGSGANVLTF
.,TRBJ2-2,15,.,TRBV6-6,TGTGCCAGCAGCGCACCAGGACAGGAGGGCGGGGAGCTGTTTTTT,CASSAPGQEGGELFF